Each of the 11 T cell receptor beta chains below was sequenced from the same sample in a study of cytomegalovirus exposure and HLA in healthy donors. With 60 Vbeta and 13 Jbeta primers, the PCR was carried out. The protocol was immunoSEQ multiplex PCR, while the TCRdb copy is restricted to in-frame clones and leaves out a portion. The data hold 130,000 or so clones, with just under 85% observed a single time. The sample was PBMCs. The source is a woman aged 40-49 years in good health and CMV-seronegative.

The chain's CDR3 is CASSYPGALPNGYTF. Here the CDR3 DNA reads TGTGCCAGCAGTTACCCGGGAGCCCTCCCAAATGGCTACACCTTC. The genes are TRBV6-6 and TRBJ1-2; D remains unclear. The V end lost 2 bases, the J end lost 6 bases, and 16 bases lay between the germline ends. Per the germline V gene, CDR1 is MNHNY and CDR2 is SVGAGI (reference sequence). This CDR3 is 15 amino acids long.

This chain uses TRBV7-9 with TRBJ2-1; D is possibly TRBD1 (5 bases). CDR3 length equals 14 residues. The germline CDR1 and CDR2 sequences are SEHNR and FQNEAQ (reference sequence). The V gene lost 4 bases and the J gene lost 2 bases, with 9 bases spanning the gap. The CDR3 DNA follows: TGTGCCAGCAGCTACCAGGGAACCTACAATGAGCAGTTCTTC. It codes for CASSYQGTYNEQFF.

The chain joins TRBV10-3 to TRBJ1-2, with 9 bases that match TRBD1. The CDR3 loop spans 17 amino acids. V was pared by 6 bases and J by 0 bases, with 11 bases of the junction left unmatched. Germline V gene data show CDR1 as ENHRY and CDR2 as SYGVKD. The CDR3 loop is CAIRGMGQGSANYGYTF. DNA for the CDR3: TGTGCCATCAGGGGCATGGGACAGGGATCAGCTAACTATGGCTACACCTTC.

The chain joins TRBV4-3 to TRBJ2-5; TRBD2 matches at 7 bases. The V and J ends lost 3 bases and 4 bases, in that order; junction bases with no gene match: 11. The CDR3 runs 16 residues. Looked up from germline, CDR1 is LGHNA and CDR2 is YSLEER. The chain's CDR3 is CASSQYGKAGRETQYF. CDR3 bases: TGCGCCAGCAGCCAGTATGGCAAAGCGGGAAGAGAGACCCAGTACTTC.

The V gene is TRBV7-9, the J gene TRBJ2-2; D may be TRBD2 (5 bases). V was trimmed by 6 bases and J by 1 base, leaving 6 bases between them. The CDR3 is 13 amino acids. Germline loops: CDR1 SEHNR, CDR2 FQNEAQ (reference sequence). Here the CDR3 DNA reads TGTGCCAGCAGAGGACTGAACACCGGGGAGCTGTTTTTT. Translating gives CASRGLNTGELFF.

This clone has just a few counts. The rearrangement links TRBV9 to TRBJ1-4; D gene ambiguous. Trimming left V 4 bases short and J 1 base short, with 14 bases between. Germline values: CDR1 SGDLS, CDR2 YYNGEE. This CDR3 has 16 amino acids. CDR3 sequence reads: CASSSQGRGTNEKLFF. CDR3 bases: TGTGCCAGCAGCTCCCAAGGTCGAGGAACTAATGAAAAACTGTTTTTT.

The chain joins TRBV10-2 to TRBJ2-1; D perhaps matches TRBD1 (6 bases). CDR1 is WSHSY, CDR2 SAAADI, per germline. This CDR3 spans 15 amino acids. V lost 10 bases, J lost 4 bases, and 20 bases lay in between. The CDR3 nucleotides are TGCGCCACTAAATCCGGGACATTGAGATACAATGAGCAGTTCTTC. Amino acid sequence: CATKSGTLRYNEQFF.

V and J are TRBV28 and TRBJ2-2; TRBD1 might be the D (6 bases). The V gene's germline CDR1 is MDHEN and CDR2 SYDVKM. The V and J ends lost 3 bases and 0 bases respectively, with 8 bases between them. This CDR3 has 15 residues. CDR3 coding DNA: TGTGCCAGCAGTTTCCAGGGGCCGAACACCGGGGAGCTGTTTTTT. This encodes CASSFQGPNTGELFF. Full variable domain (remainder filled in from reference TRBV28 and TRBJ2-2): DVKVTQSSRYLVKRTGEKVFLECVQDMDHENMFWYRQDPGLGLRLIYFSYDVKMKEKGDIPEGYSVSREKKERFSLILESASTNQTSMYLCASSFQGPNTGELFFGEGSRLTVL.

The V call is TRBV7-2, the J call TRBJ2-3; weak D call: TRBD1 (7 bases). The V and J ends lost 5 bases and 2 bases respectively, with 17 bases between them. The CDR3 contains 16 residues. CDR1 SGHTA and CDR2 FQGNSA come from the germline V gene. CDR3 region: CASSQGGSVITDTQYF. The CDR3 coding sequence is TGTGCCAGCAGCCAGGGGGGTAGCGTAATCACAGATACGCAGTATTTT. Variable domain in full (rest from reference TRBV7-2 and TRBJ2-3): GAGVSQSPSNKVTEKGKDVELRCDPISGHTALYWYRQSLGQGLEFLIYFQGNSAPDKSGLPSDRFSAERTGGSVSTLTIQRTQQEDSAVYLCASSQGGSVITDTQYFGPGTRLTVL.

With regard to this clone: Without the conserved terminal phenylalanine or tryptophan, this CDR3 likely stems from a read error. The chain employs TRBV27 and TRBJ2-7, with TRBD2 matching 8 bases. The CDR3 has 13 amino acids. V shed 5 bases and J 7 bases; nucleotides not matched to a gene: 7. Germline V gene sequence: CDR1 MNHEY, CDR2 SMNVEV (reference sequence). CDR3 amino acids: CASSLIGLAEQYL. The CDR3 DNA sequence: TGTGCCAGCAGTCTTATCGGACTAGCTGAGCAGTACCTC.

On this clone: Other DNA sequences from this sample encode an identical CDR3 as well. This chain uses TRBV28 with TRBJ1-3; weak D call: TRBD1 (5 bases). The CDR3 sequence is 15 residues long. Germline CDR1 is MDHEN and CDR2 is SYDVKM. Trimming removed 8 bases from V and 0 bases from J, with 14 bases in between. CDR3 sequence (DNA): TGTGCCAGCTCCTCGGGGGAACCCTCTGGAAACACCATATATTTT. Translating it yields CASSSGEPSGNTIYF.